This T cell receptor (beta chain) was observed in a study of blood T cells in healthy people across ages. Alongside a J-beta primer mix, a sample-barcoded 5' primer served in a second PCR lasting roughly 6 to 12 cycles. A tag from a template-switch adaptor with 12 random nucleotides marked each cDNA molecule. Each CDR3 protein gets one entry after TCRdb re-called the 5' RACE reads with MiXCR. The data contain 750,000 to 950,000 distinct CDR3 sequences, approximately 53% of them singletons. General study results and limits: Underestimates were what the diversity estimates from one million T cells were considered to be. Naive CD4+ cells and diversity were both higher in long-lived donors than in aged donors. In older individuals, TCR beta diversity per million T cells was lower, falling roughly linearly with age.

Remarks on this clonotype: As yet, its antigen is unknown.

The clonotype comes from a man older than 75 in good health. The sequenced sample consisted of blood.

CDR3 residues: CASGSWAPETQYF. The CDR3 nucleotides read TGTGCCAGCGGCTCGTGGGCGCCCGAGACCCAGTACTTC. The chain couples TRBV27 to TRBJ2-5, with D unclear. CDR3 length: 13 residues. V gave up 8 bases and J gave up 5 bases, with 15 bases separating them. Germline CDR1 and CDR2: MNHEY and SMNVEV (reference sequence).